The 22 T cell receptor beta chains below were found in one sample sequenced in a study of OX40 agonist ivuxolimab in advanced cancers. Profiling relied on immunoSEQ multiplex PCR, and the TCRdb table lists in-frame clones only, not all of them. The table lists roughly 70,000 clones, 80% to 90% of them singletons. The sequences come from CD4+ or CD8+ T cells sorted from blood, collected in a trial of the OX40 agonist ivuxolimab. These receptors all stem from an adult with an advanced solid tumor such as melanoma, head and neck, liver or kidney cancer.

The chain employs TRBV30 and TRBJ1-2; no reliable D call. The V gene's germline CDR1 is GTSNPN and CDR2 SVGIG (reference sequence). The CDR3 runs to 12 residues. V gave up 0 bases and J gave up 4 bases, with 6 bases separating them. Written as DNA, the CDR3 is TGTGCCTGGAGTGTACGAGGCTATGGCTACACCTTC. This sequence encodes CAWSVRGYGYTF.

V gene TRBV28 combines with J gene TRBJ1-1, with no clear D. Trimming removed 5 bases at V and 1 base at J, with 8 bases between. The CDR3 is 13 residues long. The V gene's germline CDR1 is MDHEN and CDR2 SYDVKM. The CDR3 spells CASSAGENTEAFF. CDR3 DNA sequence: TGTGCCAGCAGTGCCGGGGAGAACACTGAAGCTTTCTTT. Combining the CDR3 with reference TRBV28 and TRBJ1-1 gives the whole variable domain DVKVTQSSRYLVKRTGEKVFLECVQDMDHENMFWYRQDPGLGLRLIYFSYDVKMKEKGDIPEGYSVSREKKERFSLILESASTNQTSMYLCASSAGENTEAFFGQGTRLTVV.

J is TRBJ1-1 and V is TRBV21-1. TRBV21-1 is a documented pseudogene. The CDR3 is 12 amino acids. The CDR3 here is CASSIQRTEAFF. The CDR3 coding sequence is TGTGCCAGCAGCATACAGAGGACTGAAGCTTTCTTT.

The CDR3 DNA reads as TGTGCCAGCAGCTTCCAAAGGGGGGCCTACGAGCAGTACTTC. This encodes CASSFQRGAYEQYF. V is TRBV7-2 and J is TRBJ2-7, with D possibly called TRBD1 or TRBD2 (6 bases each). The CDR3 sequence is 14 residues long. From germline, CDR1 is SGHTA and CDR2 FQGNSA. The V and J ends lost 3 bases and 2 bases respectively, with 11 bases between them.

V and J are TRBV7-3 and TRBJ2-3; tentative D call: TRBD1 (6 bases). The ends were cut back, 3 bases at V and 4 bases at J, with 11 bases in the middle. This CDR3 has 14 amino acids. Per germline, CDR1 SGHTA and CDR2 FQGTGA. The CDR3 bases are TGTGCCAGCAGCTTGGACAGTGCCTCAGATACGCAGTATTTT. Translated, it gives CASSLDSASDTQYF.

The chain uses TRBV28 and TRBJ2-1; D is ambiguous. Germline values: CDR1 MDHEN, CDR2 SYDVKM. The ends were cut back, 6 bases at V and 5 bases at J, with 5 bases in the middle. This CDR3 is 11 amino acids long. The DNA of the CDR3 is TGTGCCAGCAGGATAAACAATGAGCAGTTCTTC. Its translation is CASRINNEQFF.

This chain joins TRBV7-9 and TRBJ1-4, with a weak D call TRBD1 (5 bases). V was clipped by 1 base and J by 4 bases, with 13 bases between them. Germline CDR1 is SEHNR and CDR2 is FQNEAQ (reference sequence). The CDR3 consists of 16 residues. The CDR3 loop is CASSLVGRQLNEKLFF. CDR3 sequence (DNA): TGTGCCAGCAGCTTAGTAGGGAGACAGCTTAATGAAAAACTGTTTTTT.

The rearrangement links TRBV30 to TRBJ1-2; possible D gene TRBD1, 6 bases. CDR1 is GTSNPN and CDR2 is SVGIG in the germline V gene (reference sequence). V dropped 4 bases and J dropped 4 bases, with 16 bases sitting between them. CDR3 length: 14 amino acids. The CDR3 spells CAWISRGVGYGYTF. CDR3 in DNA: TGTGCCTGGATTTCTAGGGGGGTCGGCTATGGCTACACCTTC.

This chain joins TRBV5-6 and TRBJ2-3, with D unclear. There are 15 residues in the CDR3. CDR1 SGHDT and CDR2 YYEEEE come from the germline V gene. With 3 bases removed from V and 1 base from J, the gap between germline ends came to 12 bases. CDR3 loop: CASSSLKAGTDTQYF. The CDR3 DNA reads TGTGCCAGCAGCTCCTTGAAGGCGGGCACAGATACGCAGTATTTT.

The CDR3 nucleotides are TGTGCCAGCAGCTTAGATGACGCCTACGAGCAGTACTTC. Amino acid sequence: CASSLDDAYEQYF. The chain joins TRBV13 to TRBJ2-7; D is unresolved. This CDR3 has 13 residues. Per germline, CDR1 PRHDT and CDR2 FYEKMQ (reference sequence). Trimming cost V 1 base and J 2 bases, with 6 bases left between them. Full variable domain (missing parts from reference TRBV13 and TRBJ2-7): AAGVIQSPRHLIKEKRETATLKCYPIPRHDTVYWYQQGPGQDPQFLISFYEKMQSDKGSIPDRFSAQQFSDYHSELNMSSLELGDSALYFCASSLDDAYEQYFGPGTRLTVT.

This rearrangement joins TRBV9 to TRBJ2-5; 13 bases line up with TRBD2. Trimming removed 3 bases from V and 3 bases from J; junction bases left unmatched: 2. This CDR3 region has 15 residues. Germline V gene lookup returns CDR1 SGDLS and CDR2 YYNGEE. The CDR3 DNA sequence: TGTGCCAGCAGCGGCGGACTAGCGGGGGAAGAGACCCAGTACTTC. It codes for CASSGGLAGEETQYF. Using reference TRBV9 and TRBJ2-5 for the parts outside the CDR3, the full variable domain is DSGVTQTPKHLITATGQRVTLRCSPRSGDLSVYWYQQSLDQGLQFLIQYYNGEERAKGNILERFSAQQFPDLHSELNLSSLELGDSALYFCASSGGLAGEETQYFGPGTRLLVL.

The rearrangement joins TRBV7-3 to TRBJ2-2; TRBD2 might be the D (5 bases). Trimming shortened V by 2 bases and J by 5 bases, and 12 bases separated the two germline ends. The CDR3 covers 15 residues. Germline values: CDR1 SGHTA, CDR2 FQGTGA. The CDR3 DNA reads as TGTGCCAGCAGCTTAGGAACTAGACATACCGGGGAGCTGTTTTTT. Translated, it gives CASSLGTRHTGELFF.

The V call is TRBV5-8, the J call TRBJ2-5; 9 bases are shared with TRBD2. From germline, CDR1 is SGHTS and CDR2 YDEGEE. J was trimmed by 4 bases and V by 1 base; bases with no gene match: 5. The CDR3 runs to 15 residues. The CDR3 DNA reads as TGTGCCAGCAGCTTGCTAGCGGGATATGTAGAGACCCAGTACTTC. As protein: CASSLLAGYVETQYF.

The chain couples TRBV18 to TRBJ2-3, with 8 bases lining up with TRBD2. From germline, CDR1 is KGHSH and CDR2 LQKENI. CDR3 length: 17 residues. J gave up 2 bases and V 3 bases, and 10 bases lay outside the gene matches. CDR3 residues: CASSPSGREAVTDTQYF. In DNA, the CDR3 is TGTGCCAGCTCACCTTCGGGGCGGGAGGCGGTCACAGATACGCAGTATTTT.

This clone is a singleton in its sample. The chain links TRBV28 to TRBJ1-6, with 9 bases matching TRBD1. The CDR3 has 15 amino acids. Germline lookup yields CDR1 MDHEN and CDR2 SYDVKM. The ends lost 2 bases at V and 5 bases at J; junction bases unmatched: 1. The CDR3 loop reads CASSLRDRDNSPLHF. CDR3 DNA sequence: TGTGCCAGCAGTTTACGGGACAGGGATAATTCACCCCTCCACTTT.

DNA of the CDR3: TGTGCCAGCAGTTACGGAGGGGGGGGGCTCAATGAGCAGTTCTTC. Its translation: CASSYGGGGLNEQFF. The V call is TRBV6-5, the J call TRBJ2-1, with a weak D call TRBD2 (7 bases). The V gene lost 2 bases and the J gene lost 6 bases, with 14 bases spanning the gap. CDR3 length: 15 amino acids. The germline CDR1 and CDR2 sequences are MNHEY and SVGAGI.

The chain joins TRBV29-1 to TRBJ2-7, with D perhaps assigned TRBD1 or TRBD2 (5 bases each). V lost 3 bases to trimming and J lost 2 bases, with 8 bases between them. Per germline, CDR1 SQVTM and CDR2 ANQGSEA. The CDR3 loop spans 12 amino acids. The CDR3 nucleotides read TGCAGCGTTGAGTTGGGGGCCTACGAGCAGTACTTC. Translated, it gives CSVELGAYEQYF.

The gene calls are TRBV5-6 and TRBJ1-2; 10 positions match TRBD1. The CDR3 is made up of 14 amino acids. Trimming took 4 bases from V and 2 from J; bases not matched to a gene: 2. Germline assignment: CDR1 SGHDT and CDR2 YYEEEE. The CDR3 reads CASSADRGNYGYTF. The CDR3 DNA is TGTGCCAGCAGCGCGGACAGGGGGAACTATGGCTACACCTTC.

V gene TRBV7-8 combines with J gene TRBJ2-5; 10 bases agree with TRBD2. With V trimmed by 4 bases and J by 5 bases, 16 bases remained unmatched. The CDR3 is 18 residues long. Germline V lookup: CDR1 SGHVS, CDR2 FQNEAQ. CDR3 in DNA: TGTGCCAGCAGCTCCCCAAGGGAGCTAGCGGGAGCGGTGGAGACCCAGTACTTC. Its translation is CASSSPRELAGAVETQYF.

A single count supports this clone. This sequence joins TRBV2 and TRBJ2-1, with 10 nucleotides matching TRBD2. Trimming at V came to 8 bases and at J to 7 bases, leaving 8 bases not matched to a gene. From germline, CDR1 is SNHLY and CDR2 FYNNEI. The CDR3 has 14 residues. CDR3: CASGVPSGRNEQFF. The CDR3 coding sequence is TGTGCCAGCGGGGTTCCTAGCGGGAGAAATGAGCAGTTCTTC.

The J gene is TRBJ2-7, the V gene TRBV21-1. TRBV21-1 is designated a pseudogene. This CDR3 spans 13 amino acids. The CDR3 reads CASSNGCSYEQYF. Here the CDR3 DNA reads TGTGCCAGCAGCAATGGATGCTCCTACGAGCAGTACTTC.

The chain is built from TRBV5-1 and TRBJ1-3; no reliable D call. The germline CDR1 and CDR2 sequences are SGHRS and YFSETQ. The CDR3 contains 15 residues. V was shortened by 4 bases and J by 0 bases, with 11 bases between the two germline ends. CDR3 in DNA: TGCGCCAGCAGCAGCGGACGGAGCTCTGGAAACACCATATATTTT. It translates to CASSSGRSSGNTIYF.